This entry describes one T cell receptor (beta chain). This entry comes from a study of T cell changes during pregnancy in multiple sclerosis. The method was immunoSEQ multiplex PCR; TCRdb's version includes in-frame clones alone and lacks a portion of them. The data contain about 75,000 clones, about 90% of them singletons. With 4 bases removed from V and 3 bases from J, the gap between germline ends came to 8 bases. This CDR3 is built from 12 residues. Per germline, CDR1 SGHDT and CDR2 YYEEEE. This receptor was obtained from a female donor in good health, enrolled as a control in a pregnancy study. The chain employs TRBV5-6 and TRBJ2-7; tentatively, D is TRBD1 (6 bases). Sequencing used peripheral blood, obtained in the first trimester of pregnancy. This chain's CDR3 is CASSPRGYEQYF. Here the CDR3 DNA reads TGTGCCAGCAGCCCCAGGGGCTACGAGCAGTACTTC.